These 3 T cell receptor beta chains originate from one sample sequenced in a study of T cells in Graves' hyperthyroidism and ophthalmopathy. Researchers amplified the TCR beta CDR3 regions from RNA transcripts. In the first-round RT-PCR of the TCR CDR3, the HTBI primer set was used. TCRdb redid the calling of the multiplex PCR reads with MiXCR, one entry per CDR3 protein. This table holds roughly 260,000 distinct CDR3 sequences, roughly 14% found once. The sequencing input was blood. These receptors came from a middle-aged woman with Graves' hyperthyroidism that later progressed to Graves' ophthalmopathy.

This clonotype was seen a single time. CDR3 protein: CASSLTPANYGYTF. The CDR3 bases are TGTGCCAGCAGTCTAACACCGGCTAACTATGGCTACACCTTC. The chain combines TRBV12-3 or TRBV12-4 with TRBJ1-2, with D unresolved. CDR3 length: 14 amino acids. Trimming stripped 5 bases from V and 0 bases from J, with 10 bases between.

This clonotype was picked up many times. The rearrangement links TRBV28 to TRBJ2-3; the D gene is possibly TRBD2 (6 bases). The CDR3 totals 15 residues. Trimming stripped 3 bases from V and 2 bases from J, with 12 bases between. The germline V gene has CDR1 MDHEN and CDR2 SYDVKM. CDR3 residues: CASSFWRGYTDTQYF. The CDR3 coding sequence is TGTGCCAGCAGTTTCTGGCGGGGATACACAGATACGCAGTATTTT.

This rearrangement joins TRBV29-1 to TRBJ1-1, with D hard to call. Per the germline V gene, CDR1 is SQVTM and CDR2 is ANQGSEA. V lost 4 bases and J 4 bases, leaving 13 bases between the germline ends. The CDR3 is 13 residues long. The CDR3 here is CSVVWAAGTEAFF. DNA for the CDR3: TGCAGCGTTGTTTGGGCGGCGGGCACTGAAGCTTTCTTT. Combining the CDR3 with reference TRBV29-1 and TRBJ1-1 gives the whole variable domain SAVISQKPSRDICQRGTSLTIQCQVDSQVTMMFWYRQQPGQSLTLIATANQGSEATYESGFVIDKFPISRPNLTFSTLTVSNMSPEDSSIYLCSVVWAAGTEAFFGQGTRLTVV.